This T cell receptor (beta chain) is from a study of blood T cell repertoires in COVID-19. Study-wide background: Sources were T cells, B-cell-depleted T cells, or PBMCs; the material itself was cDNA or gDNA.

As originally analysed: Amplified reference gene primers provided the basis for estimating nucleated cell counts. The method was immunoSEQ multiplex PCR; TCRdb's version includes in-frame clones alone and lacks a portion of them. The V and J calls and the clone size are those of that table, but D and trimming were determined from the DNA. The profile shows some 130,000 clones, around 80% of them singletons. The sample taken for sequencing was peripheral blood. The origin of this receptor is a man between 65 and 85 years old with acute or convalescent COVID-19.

The CDR3 coding sequence is TGCAGTGCTAGTGAGTGGCCTGAAGCTTTCTTT. Its protein is CSASEWPEAFF. The rearrangement uses TRBV20-1 and TRBJ1-1, with D unresolved. V was clipped by 3 bases and J by 6 bases, with 8 bases between them. The CDR3 covers 11 residues. Germline V gene sequence: CDR1 DFQATT, CDR2 SNEGSKA (reference sequence).